This TCR beta chain was retrieved from a study of blood T cell repertoires in COVID-19. At the level of the study: Italy, Spain and the United States were the sources of the convalescent and acute COVID-19 samples. T cells, B-cell-depleted T cells, or PBMCs provided the cDNA or gDNA that served as material.

CDR3 length equals 14 residues. V lost 3 bases and J lost 2, with 8 bases in between. From germline, CDR1 is MGHRA and CDR2 YSYEKL. This table comes from immunoSEQ multiplex PCR, and its TCRdb copy is limited to in-frame clones, with some not included. The table includes around 57,000 clones, about 90% detected once. This clone was seen only once. The source is a human donor in a cohort sampled during active COVID-19. The chain joins TRBV4-1 to TRBJ1-3; possibly TRBD1 for D (5 bases). The sequenced sample consisted of peripheral blood. CDR3 nucleotide sequence: TGCGCCAGCAGCCATCCAGGGACTGGAAACACCATATATTTT. It specifies CASSHPGTGNTIYF.